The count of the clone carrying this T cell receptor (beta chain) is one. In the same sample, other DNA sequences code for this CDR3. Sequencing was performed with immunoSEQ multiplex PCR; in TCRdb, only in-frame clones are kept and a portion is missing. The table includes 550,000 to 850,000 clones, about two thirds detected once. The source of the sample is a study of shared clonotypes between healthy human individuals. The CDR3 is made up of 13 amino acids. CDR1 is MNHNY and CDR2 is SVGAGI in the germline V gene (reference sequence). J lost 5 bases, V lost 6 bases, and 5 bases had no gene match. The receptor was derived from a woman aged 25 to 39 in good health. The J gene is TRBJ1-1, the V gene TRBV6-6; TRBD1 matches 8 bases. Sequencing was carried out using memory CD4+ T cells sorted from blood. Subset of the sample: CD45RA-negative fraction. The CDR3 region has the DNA TGTGCCAGCAGCCAACAGGGGGGAACTGAAGCTTTCTTT. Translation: CASSQQGGTEAFF.